The TCR beta chain described here comes from a study of monozygotic twins with inflammatory bowel disease. Germline CDR1 and CDR2: MDHEN and SYDVKM. The CDR3 is 13 amino acids. Study observations and caveats: With others, IBD patients shared fewer clonotypes than healthy twins did, especially with disease activity. Healthy co-twins showed greater TCRbeta diversity (inverse Simpson) than IBD patients.

As concerns this clonotype: Its antigen remains unknown.

TCRdb re-called the 5' RACE reads; one entry per CDR3 protein, DNA not given. Its table records just over 300,000 distinct CDR3 sequences. The chain combines TRBV28 with TRBJ1-2. The source of this sequence is a human donor with ulcerative colitis or Crohn's disease, or a healthy co-twin of an affected twin (not recorded which). Material for sequencing was blood. This chain's CDR3 is CASSPGLEYGYTF.